Detailed here is one T cell receptor (beta chain). As yet, its antigen is unknown. This sample stems from a study of cytomegalovirus exposure and HLA in healthy donors. V was cut by 5 bases and J by 1 base, with 9 bases left in between. This CDR3 region has 13 residues. Germline CDR1 is SGHNT and CDR2 is YYREEE (reference sequence). Method: immunoSEQ multiplex PCR; TCRdb's copy keeps in-frame clones and lacks some. The sample shows roughly 330,000 clones, roughly 87% of them seen only once. Study-wide results and caveats: Listed as cytomegalovirus-associated were 150 or so TCR beta chains. Specificity of three CMV-associated chains for CMV antigens was verified in vitro.

The approximately 120-subject validation cohort, separate from the roughly 670-subject first cohort, included the donors. The chain recombines TRBV5-4 with TRBJ2-5; D gene uncertain. The sequence was obtained from a woman in her twenties or thirties in good health and CMV-seropositive. What was sequenced was PBMCs. The CDR3 coding sequence is TGTGCCAGCAGAATGGGTCCCCAAGAGACCCAGTACTTC. Translated, it gives CASRMGPQETQYF.